This entry lists 2 T cell receptor beta chains sequenced from one sample in a study of spatial heterogeneity in lung cancer. Described time point: sample taken at primary tumor resection. In each case, whole RNA from tumor, nontumor lung or frozen PBMC was sequenced unsorted. TCRdb reprocessed the 5' RACE reads with MiXCR, giving one entry per CDR3 protein. The table has 10,000 to 15,000 distinct CDR3 sequences, 3% to 4% seen once. Sequences were derived from PBMCs, sampled at surgery. The source is a male donor with early-stage non-small cell lung cancer.

This clonotype appeared a few times. This beta chain is a stray sequence in a library constructed for alpha chains; its clone size is not meaningful. The V gene is TRBV5-1, the J gene TRBJ2-1, with TRBD1 identical over 10 bases. There are 14 residues in the CDR3. V gave up 4 bases and J gave up 11 bases; unmatched junction bases: 9. The germline gives CDR1 SGHRS, CDR2 YFSETQ. Here the CDR3 reads CASSGRGTGEKQFF. As DNA, the CDR3 is TGCGCCAGCAGCGGTCGGGGGACAGGGGAAAAGCAGTTCTTC.

This clonotype was recorded at least ten times. A library made for alpha chains picked up this beta chain off target, so its size means little. V usage is TRBV20-1 and J usage is TRBJ1-1; D unclear. This CDR3 comprises 14 residues. V lost 4 bases and J lost 2, with 14 bases in between. CDR1 is DFQATT, CDR2 SNEGSKA, per germline (reference sequence). This CDR3 is CSATDRVLNTEAFF. CDR3 sequence (DNA): TGCAGTGCTACGGACCGAGTGCTAAACACTGAAGCTTTCTTT.